This record covers a single TCR beta chain. Its antigen is as yet unknown. Both 60 Vbeta primers and 13 Jbeta primers went into the PCR. Measured with immunoSEQ multiplex PCR; TCRdb has only the in-frame clones, and not every one. Recorded here are roughly 71,000 clones; the top ten clones represent less than 5.5%. The CDR3 is made up of 15 amino acids. V lost 5 bases and J 3 bases, leaving 17 bases between the germline ends. The germline V gene encodes CDR1 SQVTM and CDR2 ANQGSEA. These data come from a study of cytomegalovirus exposure and HLA in healthy donors. Broader study findings: Prediction of most subjects' HLA-A and HLA-B alleles by TCR beta sequences was reportedly accurate. Some V segments, including TRBV6-2 and TRBV6-3, were excluded as indistinguishable. The study listed roughly 160 cytomegalovirus-associated TCR beta chains. Rarity held for most TCR sequences, but there were some public TCRs that occurred in many donors.

This receptor was identified in a woman aged 40 to 49 in good health and CMV-seropositive. Material for sequencing was PBMCs. The chain combines TRBV29-1 with TRBJ1-5; D is undetermined. DNA for the CDR3: TGCAGCGTTATCGTCAGCGGAGAACCCAATCAGCCCCAGCATTTT. This translates into CSVIVSGEPNQPQHF.